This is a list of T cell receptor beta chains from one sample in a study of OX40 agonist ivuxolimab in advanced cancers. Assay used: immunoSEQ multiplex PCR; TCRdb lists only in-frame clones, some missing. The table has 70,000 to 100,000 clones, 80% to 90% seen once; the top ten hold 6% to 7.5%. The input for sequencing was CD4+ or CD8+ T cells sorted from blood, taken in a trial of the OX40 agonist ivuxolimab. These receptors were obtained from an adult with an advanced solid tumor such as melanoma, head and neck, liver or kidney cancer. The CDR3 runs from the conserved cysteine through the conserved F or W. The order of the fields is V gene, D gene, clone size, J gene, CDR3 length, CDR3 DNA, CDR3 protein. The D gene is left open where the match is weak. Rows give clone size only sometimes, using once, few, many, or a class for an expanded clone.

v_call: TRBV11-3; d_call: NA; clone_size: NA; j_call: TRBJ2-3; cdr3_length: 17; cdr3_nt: TGTGCCAGCAGCTTAGCGGGCTTGACCGCCCTCGCAGATACGCAGTATTTT; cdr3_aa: CASSLAGLTALADTQYF
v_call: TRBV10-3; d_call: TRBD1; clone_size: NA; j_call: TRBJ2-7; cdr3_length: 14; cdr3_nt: TGTGCCATCAGTGCAAGGGGGCCCCGGGACGAGCAGTACTTC; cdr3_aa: CAISARGPRDEQYF
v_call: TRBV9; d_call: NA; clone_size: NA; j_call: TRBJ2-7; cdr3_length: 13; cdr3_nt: TGTGCCAGCAGCGAGGCCGCAGCCGGGGAGCAGTACTTC; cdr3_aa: CASSEAAAGEQYF
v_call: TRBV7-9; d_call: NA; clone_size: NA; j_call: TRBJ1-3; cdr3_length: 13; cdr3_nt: TGTGCCAGCACCCTCCGGGAGCGAAACACCATATATTTT; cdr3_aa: CASTLRERNTIYF
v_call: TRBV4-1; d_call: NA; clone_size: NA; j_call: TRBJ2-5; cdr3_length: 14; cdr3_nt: TGCGCCAGCAGCCAAGTAGTCCACCAAGAGACCCAGTACTTC; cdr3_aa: CASSQVVHQETQYF
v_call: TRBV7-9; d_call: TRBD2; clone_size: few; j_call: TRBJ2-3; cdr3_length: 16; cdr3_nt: TGTGCCAGCAGCTCCGGGACTAGCGGGTACACAGATACGCAGTATTTT; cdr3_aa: CASSSGTSGYTDTQYF
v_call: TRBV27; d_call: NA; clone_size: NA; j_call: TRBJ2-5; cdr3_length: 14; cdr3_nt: TGTGCCAGCAGCCTCGGACGGTTCCAAGAGACCCAGTACTTC; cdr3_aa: CASSLGRFQETQYF
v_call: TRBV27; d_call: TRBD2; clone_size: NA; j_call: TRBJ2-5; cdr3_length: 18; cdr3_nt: TGTGCCAGCAGTTTATCGGGCCCGACTAGCGGTGGGGTGGAGACCCAGTACTTC; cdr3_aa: CASSLSGPTSGGVETQYF
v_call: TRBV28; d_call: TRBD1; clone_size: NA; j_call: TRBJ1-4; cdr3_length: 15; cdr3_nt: TGTGCCAGCAGCGCACAGGGGGCACTTGATGAAAAACTGTTTTTT; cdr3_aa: CASSAQGALDEKLFF
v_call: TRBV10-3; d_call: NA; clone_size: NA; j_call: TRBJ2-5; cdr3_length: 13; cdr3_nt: TGTGCCATCAGTTATACTAGCCGAGAGACCCAGTACTTC; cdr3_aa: CAISYTSRETQYF
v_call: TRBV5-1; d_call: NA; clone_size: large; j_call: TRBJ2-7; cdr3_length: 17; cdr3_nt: TGCGCCAGCAGCTTGGCCATACTCCCAGGAAGTTACAGCGAGCAGTACTTC; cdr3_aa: CASSLAILPGSYSEQYF
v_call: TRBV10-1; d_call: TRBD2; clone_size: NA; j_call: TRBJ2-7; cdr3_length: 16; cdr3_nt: TGCGCCAGCAGTCCACTAGCGGAGATCCCTACCTACGAGCAGTACTTC; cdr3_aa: CASSPLAEIPTYEQYF
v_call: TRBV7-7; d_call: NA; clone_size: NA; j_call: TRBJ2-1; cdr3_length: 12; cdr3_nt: TGTGCTAGCTCCGCCAGAGGGGATGAGCAGTTCTTC; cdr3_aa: CASSARGDEQFF
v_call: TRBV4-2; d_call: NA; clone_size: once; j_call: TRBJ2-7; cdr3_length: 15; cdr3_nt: TGTGCCAGCAGCCTGAGATCCGGGACATCGAACGAGCAGTACTTC; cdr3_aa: CASSLRSGTSNEQYF
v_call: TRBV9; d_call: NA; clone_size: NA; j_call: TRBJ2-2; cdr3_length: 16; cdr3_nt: TGTGCCAGCAGCGTAGATCCCAGGATAAACACCGGGGAGCTGTTTTTT; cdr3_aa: CASSVDPRINTGELFF
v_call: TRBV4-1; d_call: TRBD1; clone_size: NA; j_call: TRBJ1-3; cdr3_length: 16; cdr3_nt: TGCGCCAGCAGCCAAGGAGGCTGGGGACAGGGGAACACCATATATTTT; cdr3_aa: CASSQGGWGQGNTIYF
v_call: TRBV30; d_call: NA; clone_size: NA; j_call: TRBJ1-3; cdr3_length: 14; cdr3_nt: TGTGCCTGGAGAGGGACGTACTCTGGAAACACCATGTATTTT; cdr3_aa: CAWRGTYSGNTMYF
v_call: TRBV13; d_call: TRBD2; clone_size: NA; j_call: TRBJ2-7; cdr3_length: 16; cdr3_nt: TGTGCCAGCAGCCCATTCAGCGGGAGCCGCTCCTACGAGCAGTACTTC; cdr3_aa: CASSPFSGSRSYEQYF
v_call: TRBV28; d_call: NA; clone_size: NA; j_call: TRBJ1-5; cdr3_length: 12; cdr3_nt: TGTGCCAGCAGCCGGACGGGGGGGCCCCAGCATTTT; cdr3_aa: CASSRTGGPQHF
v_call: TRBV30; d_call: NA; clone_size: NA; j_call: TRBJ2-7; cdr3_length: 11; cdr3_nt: TGTGCCTGGGGGGACGGCTACGAGCAGTACTTC; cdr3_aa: CAWGDGYEQYF
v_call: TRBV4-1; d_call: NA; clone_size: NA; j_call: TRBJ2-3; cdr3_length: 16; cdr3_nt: TGCGCCAGCAGCCAAGAGGGGGATACTAGCACAGATACGCAGTATTTT; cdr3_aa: CASSQEGDTSTDTQYF
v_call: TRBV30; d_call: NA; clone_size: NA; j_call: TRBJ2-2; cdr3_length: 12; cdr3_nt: TGTGCCTGGAGTTACGCGCCCGGGGAGCTGTTTTTT; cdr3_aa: CAWSYAPGELFF
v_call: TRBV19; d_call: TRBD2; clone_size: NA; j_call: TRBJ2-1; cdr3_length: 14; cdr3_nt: TGTGCCAGTACCCGGACTAGCGCTTACAATGAGCAGTTCTTC; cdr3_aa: CASTRTSAYNEQFF
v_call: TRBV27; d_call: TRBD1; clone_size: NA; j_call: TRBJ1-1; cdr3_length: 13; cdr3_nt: TGTGCCAGCGCCGCTGGGACAGATTATAGAGCTTTCTTT; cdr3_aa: CASAAGTDYRAFF
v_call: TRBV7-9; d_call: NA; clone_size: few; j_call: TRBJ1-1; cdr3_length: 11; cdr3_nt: TGTGCCAGCAGAATTGACCGGGTAGCTTTCTTT; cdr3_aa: CASRIDRVAFF
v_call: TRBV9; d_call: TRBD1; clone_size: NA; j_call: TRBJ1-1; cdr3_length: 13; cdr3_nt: TGTGCCAGCAGCTCGGGACAGGGTATTGAGGCTTTCTTT; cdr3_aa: CASSSGQGIEAFF
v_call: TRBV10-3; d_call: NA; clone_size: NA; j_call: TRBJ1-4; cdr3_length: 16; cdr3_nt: TGTGCCATCAGTGAGTCCCCACAGGGCCTTAATGAAAAACTGTTTTTT; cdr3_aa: CAISESPQGLNEKLFF
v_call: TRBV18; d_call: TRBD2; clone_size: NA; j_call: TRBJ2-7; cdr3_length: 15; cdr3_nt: TGTGCCAGCTCACCACCCTCACTAGCGGGAGACGAGCAGTACTTC; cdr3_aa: CASSPPSLAGDEQYF
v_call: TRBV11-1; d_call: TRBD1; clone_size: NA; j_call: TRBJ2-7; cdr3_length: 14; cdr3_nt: TGTGCCAGCAGCTTCTCCGGGACAGCATACGAGCAGTACTTC; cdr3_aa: CASSFSGTAYEQYF
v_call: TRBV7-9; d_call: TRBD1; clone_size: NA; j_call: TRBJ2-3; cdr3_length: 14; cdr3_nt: TGTGCCAGCAGCTTGGCAGGGGGTAAAGATACGCAGTATTTT; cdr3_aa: CASSLAGGKDTQYF
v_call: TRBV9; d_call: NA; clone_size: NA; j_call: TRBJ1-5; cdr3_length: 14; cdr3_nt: TGTGCCAGCAGGGGGGGGTCGCGGAATCAGCCCCAGCATTTT; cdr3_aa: CASRGGSRNQPQHF
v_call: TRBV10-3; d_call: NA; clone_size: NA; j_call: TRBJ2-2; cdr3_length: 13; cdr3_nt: TGTGCCATCAGGGGGGCGAGGACCGGGGAGCTGTTTTTT; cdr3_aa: CAIRGARTGELFF
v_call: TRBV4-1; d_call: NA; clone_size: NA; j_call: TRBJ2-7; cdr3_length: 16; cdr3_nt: TGCGCCAGCAGCCAAGATCTGGGCCGACCCACCTACGAGCAGTACTTC; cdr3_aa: CASSQDLGRPTYEQYF
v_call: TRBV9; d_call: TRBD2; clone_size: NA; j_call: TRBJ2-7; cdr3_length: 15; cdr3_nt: TGTGCCAGCAGCCCTGTAGCGGGGGCCTCCTACGAGCAGTACTTC; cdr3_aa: CASSPVAGASYEQYF
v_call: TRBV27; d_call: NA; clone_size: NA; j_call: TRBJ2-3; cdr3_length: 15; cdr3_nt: TGTGCCAGCAGTTTAGCGCCATCTACTACCGATACGCAGTATTTT; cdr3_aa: CASSLAPSTTDTQYF
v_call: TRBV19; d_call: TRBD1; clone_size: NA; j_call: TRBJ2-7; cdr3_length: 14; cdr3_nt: TGTGCCAGTAGTATTGGGACAGCCGGTCGCGAGCAGTACTTC; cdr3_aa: CASSIGTAGREQYF
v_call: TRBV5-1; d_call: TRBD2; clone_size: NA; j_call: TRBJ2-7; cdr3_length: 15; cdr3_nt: TGCGCCAGCAGCTTCAGCGGGGGCGGTACCTACGAGCAGTACTTC; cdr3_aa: CASSFSGGGTYEQYF
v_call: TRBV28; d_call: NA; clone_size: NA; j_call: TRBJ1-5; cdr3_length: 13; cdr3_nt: TGTGCCAGCAGTTCGGGATCCCTGGGGCCCCAGCATTTT; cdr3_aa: CASSSGSLGPQHF
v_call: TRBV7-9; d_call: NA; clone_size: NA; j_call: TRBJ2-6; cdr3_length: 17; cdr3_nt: TGTGCCAGCAGCTTAGGAATTCAGGGATCCGGGGCCAACGTCCTGACTTTC; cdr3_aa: CASSLGIQGSGANVLTF
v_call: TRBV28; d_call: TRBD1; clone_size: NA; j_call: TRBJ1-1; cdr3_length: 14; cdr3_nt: TGTGCCAGCACTCCTTCCCGGGACAGGGAACCGGCTTTCTTT; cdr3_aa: CASTPSRDREPAFF
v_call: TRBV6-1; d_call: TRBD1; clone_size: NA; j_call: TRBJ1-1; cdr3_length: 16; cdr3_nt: TGTGCCAGCAGTGAAGCTTGGGACAGGAGTAACACTGAAGCTTTCTTT; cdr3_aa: CASSEAWDRSNTEAFF
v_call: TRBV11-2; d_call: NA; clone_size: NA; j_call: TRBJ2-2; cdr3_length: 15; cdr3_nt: TGTGCCAGCAGCTTGTCCCCCGCGAACACCGGGGAGCTGTTTTTT; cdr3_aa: CASSLSPANTGELFF
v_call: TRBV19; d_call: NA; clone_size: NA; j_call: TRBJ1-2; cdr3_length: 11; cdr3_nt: TGTGCCAGTAGTACCAAAGGTGGCTACACCTTC; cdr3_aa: CASSTKGGYTF
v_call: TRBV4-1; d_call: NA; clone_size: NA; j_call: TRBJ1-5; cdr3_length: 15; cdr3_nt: TGCGCCAGCAGCCAAGAACCCAGGGTAGGTCAGCCCCAGCATTTT; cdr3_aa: CASSQEPRVGQPQHF
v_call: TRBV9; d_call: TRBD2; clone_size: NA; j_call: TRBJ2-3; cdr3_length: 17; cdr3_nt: TGTGCCAGCAGCGTCGAGACTAGCGGGAGGTTGCCAGATACGCAGTATTTT; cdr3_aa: CASSVETSGRLPDTQYF
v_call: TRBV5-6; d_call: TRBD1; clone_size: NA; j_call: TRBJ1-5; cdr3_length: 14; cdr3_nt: TGTGCCAGCAGCCTGGGACAGCAAAATCAGCCCCAGCATTTT; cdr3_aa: CASSLGQQNQPQHF
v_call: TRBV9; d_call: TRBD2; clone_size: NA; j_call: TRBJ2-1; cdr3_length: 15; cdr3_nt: TGTGCCAGCACCCCCCTAGCGGGAGGGGCCAATGAGCAGTTCTTC; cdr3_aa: CASTPLAGGANEQFF
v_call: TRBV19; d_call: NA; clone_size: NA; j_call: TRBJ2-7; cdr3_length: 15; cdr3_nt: TGTGCCAGTAGTCCGGGATACCCAGTGGCCTACGAGCAGTACTTC; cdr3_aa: CASSPGYPVAYEQYF
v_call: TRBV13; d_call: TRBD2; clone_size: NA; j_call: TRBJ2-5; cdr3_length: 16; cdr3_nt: TGTGCCAGCAGCTCACTGACTAGCGGGTACCAAGAGACCCAGTACTTC; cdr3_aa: CASSSLTSGYQETQYF
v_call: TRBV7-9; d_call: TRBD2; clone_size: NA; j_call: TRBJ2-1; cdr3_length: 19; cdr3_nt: TGTGCCAGCAGCCCAGAAGGAACTCTAAGCGGGAGACCCTACAATGAGCAGTTCTTC; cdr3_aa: CASSPEGTLSGRPYNEQFF
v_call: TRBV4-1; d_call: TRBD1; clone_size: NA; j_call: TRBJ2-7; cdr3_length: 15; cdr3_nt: TGCGCCAGCAGCCAAGAAAATAGACAGGGCCTCGAGCAGTACTTC; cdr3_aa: CASSQENRQGLEQYF
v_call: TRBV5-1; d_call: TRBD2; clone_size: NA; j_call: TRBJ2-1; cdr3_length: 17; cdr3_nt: TGCGCCAGCAGCTCGTACACCGGGACTAGCGGGGACAATGAGCAGTTCTTC; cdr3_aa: CASSSYTGTSGDNEQFF
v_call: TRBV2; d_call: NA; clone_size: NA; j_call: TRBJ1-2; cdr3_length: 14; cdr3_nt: TGTGCCAGCATCCGGGTCACACAGGGTTATGGCTACACCTTC; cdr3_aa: CASIRVTQGYGYTF
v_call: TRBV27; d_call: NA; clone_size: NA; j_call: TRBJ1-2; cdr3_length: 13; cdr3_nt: TGTGCCAGCAGTTTATGGTCTAACTATGGCTACACCTTC; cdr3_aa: CASSLWSNYGYTF
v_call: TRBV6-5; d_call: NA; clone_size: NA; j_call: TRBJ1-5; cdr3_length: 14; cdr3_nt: TGTGCCAGCAGTTATCAGGGGCCGAATCAGCCCCAGCATTTT; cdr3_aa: CASSYQGPNQPQHF
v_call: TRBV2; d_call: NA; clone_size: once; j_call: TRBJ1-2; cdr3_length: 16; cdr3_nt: TGTGCCAGCATTCTTTGGTGGCAGGGAGGAGGCTATGGCTACACCTTC; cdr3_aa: CASILWWQGGGYGYTF
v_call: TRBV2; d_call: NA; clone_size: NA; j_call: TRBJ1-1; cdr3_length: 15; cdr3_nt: TGTGCCAGCAGGGATAGCAGGGAAAGGAGGACTGAAGCTTTCTTT; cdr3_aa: CASRDSRERRTEAFF